This T cell receptor (beta chain) was identified in a study of regulatory T cells in long-lasting Graves disease. iRepertoire HTBI primers and Arm-PCR of CDR3 regions built TCR beta libraries. TCRdb recomputed calls from the multiplex PCR reads with MiXCR, one row per CDR3 protein. The table has 550,000 to 700,000 distinct CDR3 sequences, about 16% seen once. Notes on the study in general: Clonotypes that were public and shared totalled approximately 3,000 in persistent patients versus 966 in new patients.

Time point meaning: newly diagnosed GD, antithyroid drugs for less than 3 months. RNA extracted from PBMCs served as the sequencing template. This clonotype was observed a few times. Its antigen remains unidentified. These data were likewise used in another study, on T cells in Graves' hyperthyroidism and ophthalmopathy. Per that study: Carried out on the TCR CDR3, a first-round RT-PCR used the HTBI primer set.

This sequence was found in a man between 18 and 29 years old with Graves disease. Sequences were derived from peripheral blood mononuclear cells (PBMCs), sampled at new diagnosis, from a patient treated with antithyroid drugs.

The CDR3 loop is CASSGDGGTEAFF. CDR3 sequence (DNA): TGTGCCAGCAGTGGAGACGGGGGCACTGAAGCTTTCTTT. The genes are TRBV6-1 and TRBJ1-1; tentatively, D is TRBD1 (5 bases). This CDR3 contains 13 residues. From germline, CDR1 is MNHNS and CDR2 SASEGT. V lost 4 bases, J lost 4 bases, and 10 bases lay in between.